This is a list of T cell receptor beta chains from one sample in a study of vaccination and CD4 T cells after COVID-19. The antigens these receptors bind are not known. In TCRdb, the PCR reads were re-called with MiXCR into one record per CDR3 protein. The table records fewer than 20,000 distinct CDR3 sequences, 53% of them present only once. Sequencing used CD4+ T cells from blood, cultured in vitro, obtained before SARS-CoV-2 vaccination. These TCRs come from a human donor who had recovered from COVID-19. Both conserved end residues are part of each CDR3. A D gene is named only where the DNA matches it firmly. The size field is filled for only some rows; it gives once, few, many or a size class.

TRBV6-2/TRBV6-3,15,NA,TRBJ2-7,TRBD1,TGTGCCAGCAGTTACCGGACAGGGTTACCCTACGAGCAGTACTTC,CASSYRTGLPYEQYF
TRBV19,14,NA,TRBJ2-6,NA,TGTGCCAGTAAAATAAACTCTGGGGCCAACGTCCTGACTTTC,CASKINSGANVLTF
TRBV7-2,15,NA,TRBJ2-7,TRBD2,TGTGCCAGCAGCTTGGGGACTAGCGGGAGTATGATGCAGTACTTC,CASSLGTSGSMMQYF
TRBV28,15,once,TRBJ2-1,NA,TGTGCCAGCAGTTTTCCGAGGGCCTCCTACAATGAGCAGTTCTTC,CASSFPRASYNEQFF
TRBV19,14,NA,TRBJ2-1,TRBD1,TGTGCCAGTAGTATGACAGGGGGCTTAAATGAGCAGTTCTTC,CASSMTGGLNEQFF
TRBV6-2/TRBV6-3,13,NA,TRBJ2-7,NA,TGTGTCAGTCGTCAGAGTGGGGGCTACGAGCAGTACTTC,CVSRQSGGYEQYF
TRBV20-1,15,NA,TRBJ1-3,TRBD1,TGCAGTGCCGAGGGGGACAGATCGATCGGAAACACCATATATTTT,CSAEGDRSIGNTIYF
TRBV6-1,15,NA,TRBJ1-3,NA,TGTGCCACCACCCTCTCTGGCGACTCTGGAAACACCATATATTTT,CATTLSGDSGNTIYF
TRBV6-2/TRBV6-3,17,NA,TRBJ2-1,TRBD1,TGTGCCAGCAGCAACCGTCGAGCGGACAGGGACTTAAATGAGCAGTTCTTC,CASSNRRADRDLNEQFF
TRBV6-1,15,NA,TRBJ2-7,NA,TGTGCCAGCAGTCTATACGGACAGGGAGGGTACGAGCAGTACTTC,CASSLYGQGGYEQYF
TRBV7-9,18,NA,TRBJ1-4,TRBD1,TGTGCCAGCAGCCAAGGACTCGGACAGGGGGCTTCGCATGAAAAACTGTTTTTT,CASSQGLGQGASHEKLFF
TRBV5-1,12,NA,TRBJ2-7,NA,TGCGCCAGCAGCTTGTCCCCCGACGAGCAGTACTTC,CASSLSPDEQYF
TRBV24-1,14,few,TRBJ2-5,NA,TGTGCCACCAGTGATTCGGCCACGTCGGAGACCCAGTACTTC,CATSDSATSETQYF
TRBV6-2/TRBV6-3,14,NA,TRBJ2-5,NA,TGTGCCAGCAGCCGACTAGAGAAAGGAGAGACCCAGTACTTC,CASSRLEKGETQYF
TRBV7-9,14,few,TRBJ1-2,NA,TGTGCCAGTTCCACGGGGGCGCACGGCTATGGCTACACCTTC,CASSTGAHGYGYTF